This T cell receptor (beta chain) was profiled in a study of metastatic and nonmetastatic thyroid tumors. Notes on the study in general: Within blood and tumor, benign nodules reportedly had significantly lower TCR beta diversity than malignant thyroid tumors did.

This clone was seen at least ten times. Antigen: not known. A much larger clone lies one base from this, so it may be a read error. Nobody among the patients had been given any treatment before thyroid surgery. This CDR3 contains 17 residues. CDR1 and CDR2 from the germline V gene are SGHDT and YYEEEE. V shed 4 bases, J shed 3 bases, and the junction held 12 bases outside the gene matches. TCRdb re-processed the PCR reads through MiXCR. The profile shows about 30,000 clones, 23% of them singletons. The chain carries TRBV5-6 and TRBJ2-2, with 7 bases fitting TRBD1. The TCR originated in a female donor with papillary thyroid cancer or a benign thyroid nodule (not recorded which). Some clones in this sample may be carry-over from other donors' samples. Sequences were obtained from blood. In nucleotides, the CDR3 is TGTGCCAGCAGCCCTAAAAATAGGGACAGACACACCGGGGAGCTGTTTTTT. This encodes CASSPKNRDRHTGELFF.